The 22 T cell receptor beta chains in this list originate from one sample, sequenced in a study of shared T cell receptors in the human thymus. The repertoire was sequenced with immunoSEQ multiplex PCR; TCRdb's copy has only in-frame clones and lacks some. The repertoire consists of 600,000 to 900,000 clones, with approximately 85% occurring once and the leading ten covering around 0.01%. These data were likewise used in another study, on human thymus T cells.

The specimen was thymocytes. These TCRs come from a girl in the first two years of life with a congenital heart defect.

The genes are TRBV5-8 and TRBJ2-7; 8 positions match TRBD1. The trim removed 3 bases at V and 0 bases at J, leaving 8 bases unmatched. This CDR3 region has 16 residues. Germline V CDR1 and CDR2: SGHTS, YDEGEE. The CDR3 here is CASSSNRDRPSYEQYF. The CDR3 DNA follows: TGTGCCAGCAGCTCAAACCGGGACAGGCCCTCCTACGAGCAGTACTTC.

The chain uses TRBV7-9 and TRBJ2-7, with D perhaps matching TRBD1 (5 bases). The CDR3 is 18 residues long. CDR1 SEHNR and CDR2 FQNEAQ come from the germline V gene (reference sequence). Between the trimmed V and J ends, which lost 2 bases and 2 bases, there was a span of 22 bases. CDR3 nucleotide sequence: TGTGCCAGCAGCTTAAAATTGGTCGGTCGACAGCAACCCTACGAGCAGTACTTC. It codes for CASSLKLVGRQQPYEQYF. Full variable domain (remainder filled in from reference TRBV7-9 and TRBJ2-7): DTGVSQNPRHKITKRGQNVTFRCDPISEHNRLYWYRQTLGQGPEFLTYFQNEAQLEKSRLLSDRFSAERPKGSFSTLEIQRTEQGDSAMYLCASSLKLVGRQQPYEQYFGPGTRLTVT.

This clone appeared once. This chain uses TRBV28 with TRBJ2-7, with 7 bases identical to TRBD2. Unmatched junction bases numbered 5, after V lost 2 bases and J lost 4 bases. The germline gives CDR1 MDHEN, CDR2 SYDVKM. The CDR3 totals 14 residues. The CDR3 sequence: CASSLGSAGYEQYF. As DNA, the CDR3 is TGTGCCAGCAGTTTAGGCTCAGCGGGGTACGAGCAGTACTTC. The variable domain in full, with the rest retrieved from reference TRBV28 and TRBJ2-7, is DVKVTQSSRYLVKRTGEKVFLECVQDMDHENMFWYRQDPGLGLRLIYFSYDVKMKEKGDIPEGYSVSREKKERFSLILESASTNQTSMYLCASSLGSAGYEQYFGPGTRLTVT.

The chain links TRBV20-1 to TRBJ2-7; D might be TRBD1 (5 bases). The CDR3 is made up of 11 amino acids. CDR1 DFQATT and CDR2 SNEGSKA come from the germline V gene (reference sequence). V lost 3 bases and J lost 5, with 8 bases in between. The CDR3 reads CSARSGNEQYF. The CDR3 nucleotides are TGCAGTGCTAGGTCAGGGAACGAGCAGTACTTC.

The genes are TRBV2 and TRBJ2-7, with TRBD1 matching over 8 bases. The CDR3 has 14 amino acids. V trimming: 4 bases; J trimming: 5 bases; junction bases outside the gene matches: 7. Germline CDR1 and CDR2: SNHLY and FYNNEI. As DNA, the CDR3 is TGTGCCAGCAGTGGGACAGGGAAAGTCGACGAGCAGTACTTC. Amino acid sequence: CASSGTGKVDEQYF.

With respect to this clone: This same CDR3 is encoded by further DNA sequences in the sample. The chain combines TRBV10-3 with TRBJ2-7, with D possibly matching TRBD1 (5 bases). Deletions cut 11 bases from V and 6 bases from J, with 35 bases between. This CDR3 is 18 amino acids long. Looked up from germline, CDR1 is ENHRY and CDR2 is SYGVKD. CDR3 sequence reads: CASSRVSGGRRAFCEQYF. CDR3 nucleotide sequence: TGTGCCTCAAGCAGGGTGTCAGGTGGGCGTCGGGCTTTCTGCGAGCAGTACTTC.

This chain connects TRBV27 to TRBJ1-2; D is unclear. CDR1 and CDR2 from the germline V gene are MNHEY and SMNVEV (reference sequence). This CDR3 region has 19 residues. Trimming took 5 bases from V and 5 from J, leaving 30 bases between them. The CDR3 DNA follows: TGTGCCAGCAGTCCTGGGGTCGGGGTGAGTCGCCGTTCAATGTATGGCTACACCTTC. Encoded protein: CASSPGVGVSRRSMYGYTF.

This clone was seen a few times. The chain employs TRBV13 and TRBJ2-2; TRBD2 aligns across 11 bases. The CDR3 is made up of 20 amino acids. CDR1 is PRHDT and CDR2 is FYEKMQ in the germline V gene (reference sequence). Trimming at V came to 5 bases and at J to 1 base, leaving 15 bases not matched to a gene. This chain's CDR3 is CASSPGRLAGGTRNTGELFF. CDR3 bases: TGTGCCAGCAGCCCCGGGAGGTTAGCGGGGGGGACTAGGAACACCGGGGAGCTGTTTTTT.

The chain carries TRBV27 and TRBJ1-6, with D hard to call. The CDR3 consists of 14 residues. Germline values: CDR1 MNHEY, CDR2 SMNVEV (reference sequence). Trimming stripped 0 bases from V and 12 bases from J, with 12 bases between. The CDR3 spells CASSLSTRSGPLHF. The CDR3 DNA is TGTGCCAGCAGTTTATCGACTAGGAGCGGACCCCTCCACTTT.

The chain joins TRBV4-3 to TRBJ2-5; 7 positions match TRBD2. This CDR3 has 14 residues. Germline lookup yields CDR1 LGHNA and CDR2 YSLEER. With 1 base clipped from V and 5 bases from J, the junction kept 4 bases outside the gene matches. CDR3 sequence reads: CASSQGAGRETQYF. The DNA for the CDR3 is TGCGCCAGCAGCCAAGGTGCCGGGAGGGAGACCCAGTACTTC.

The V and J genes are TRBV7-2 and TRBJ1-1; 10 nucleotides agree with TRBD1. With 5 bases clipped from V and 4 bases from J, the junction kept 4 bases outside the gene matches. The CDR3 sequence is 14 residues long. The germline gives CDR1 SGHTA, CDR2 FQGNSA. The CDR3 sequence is CASSAWTGGTEAFF. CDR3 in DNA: TGTGCCAGCAGCGCTTGGACAGGGGGCACTGAAGCTTTCTTT.

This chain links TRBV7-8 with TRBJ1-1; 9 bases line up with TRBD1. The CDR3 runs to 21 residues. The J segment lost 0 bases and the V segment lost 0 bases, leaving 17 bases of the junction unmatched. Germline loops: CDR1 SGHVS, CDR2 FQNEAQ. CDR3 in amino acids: CASSLAQDPGQGSIMNTEAFF. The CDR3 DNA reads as TGTGCCAGCAGCTTAGCACAGGACCCGGGACAGGGTAGCATCATGAACACTGAAGCTTTCTTT.

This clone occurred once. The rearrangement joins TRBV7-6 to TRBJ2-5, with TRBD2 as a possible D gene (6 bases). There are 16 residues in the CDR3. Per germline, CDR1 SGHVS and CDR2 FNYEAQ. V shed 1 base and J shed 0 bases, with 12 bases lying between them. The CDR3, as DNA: TGTGCCAGCAGCTTAGGGGGAGCGGGTTACCAAGAGACCCAGTACTTC. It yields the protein CASSLGGAGYQETQYF.

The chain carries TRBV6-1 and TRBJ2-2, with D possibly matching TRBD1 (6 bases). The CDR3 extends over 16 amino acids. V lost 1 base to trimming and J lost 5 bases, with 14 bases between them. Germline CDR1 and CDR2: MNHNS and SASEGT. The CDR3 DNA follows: TGTGCCAGCAGTGAAGTTGGGGGCTTGGTTACCGGGGAGCTGTTTTTT. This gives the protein CASSEVGGLVTGELFF.

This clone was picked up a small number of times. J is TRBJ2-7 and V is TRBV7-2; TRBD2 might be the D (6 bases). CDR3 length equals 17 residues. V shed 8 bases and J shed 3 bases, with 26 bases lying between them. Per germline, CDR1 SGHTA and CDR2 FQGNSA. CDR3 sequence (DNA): TGTGCCAGCCGAGGAAACAACGGCGCGGGGAGCGACTACGAGCAGTACTTC. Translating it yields CASRGNNGAGSDYEQYF.

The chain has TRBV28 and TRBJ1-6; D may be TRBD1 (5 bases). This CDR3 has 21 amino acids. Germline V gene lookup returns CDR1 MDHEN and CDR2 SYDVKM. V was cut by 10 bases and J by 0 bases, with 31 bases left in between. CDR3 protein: CATSITLVMGLRSSYNSPLHF. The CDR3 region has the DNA TGTGCCACCTCGATTACCCTCGTCATGGGGCTTCGGAGCTCCTATAATTCACCCCTCCACTTT.

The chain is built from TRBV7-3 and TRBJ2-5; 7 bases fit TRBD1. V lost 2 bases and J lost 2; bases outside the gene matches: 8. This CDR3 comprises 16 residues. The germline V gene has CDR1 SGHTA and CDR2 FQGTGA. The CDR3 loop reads CASSLLQGVKQETQYF. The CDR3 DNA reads TGTGCCAGCAGCTTACTCCAGGGGGTAAAACAAGAGACCCAGTACTTC.

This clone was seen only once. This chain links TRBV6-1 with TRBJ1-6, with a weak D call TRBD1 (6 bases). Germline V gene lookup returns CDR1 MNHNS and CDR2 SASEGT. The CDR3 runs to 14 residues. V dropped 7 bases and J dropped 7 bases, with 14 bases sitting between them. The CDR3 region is CASKLRGSNSPLHF. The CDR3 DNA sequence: TGTGCCAGCAAACTGAGGGGGTCCAATTCACCCCTCCACTTT.

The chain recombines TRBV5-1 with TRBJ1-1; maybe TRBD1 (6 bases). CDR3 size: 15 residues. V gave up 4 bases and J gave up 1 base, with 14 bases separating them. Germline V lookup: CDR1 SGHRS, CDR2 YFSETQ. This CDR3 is CASSPPRDKNTEAFF. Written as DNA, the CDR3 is TGCGCCAGCAGCCCTCCGAGGGACAAGAACACTGAAGCTTTCTTT.

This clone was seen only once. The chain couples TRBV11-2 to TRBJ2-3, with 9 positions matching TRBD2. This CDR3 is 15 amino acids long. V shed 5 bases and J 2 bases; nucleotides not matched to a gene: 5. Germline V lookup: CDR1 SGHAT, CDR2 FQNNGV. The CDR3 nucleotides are TGTGCCAGCAGCCCTCTAGCGGGGCACACAGATACGCAGTATTTT. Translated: CASSPLAGHTDTQYF. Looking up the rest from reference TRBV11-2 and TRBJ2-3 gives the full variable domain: EAGVAQSPRYKIIEKRQSVAFWCNPISGHATLYWYQQILGQGPKLLIQFQNNGVVDDSQLPKDRFSAERLKGVDSTLKIQPAKLEDSAVYLCASSPLAGHTDTQYFGPGTRLTVL.

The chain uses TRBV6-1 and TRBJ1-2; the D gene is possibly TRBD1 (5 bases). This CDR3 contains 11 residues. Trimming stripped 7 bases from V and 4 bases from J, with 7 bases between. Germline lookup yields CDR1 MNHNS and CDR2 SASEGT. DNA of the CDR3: TGTGCCAGCATGGGGGGCTATGGCTACACCTTC. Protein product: CASMGGYGYTF.

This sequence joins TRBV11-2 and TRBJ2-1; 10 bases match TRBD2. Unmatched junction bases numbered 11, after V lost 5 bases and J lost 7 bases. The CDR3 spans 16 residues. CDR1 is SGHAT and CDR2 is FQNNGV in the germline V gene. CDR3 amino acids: CASSPKSGTSENEQFF. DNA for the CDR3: TGTGCCAGCAGCCCAAAGTCCGGGACTAGCGAGAATGAGCAGTTCTTC.